These 13 T cell receptor beta chains share one sample of origin, sequenced in a study of spatial heterogeneity in lung cancer. Specified time point: sample taken at primary tumor resection. TCRdb re-derived calls from the 5' RACE reads in MiXCR, one entry per CDR3 protein. This sample has fewer than 16,000 distinct CDR3 sequences; roughly 3.6% occur once, and the top ten carry 9.8%. The material sequenced was normal lung tissue next to the tumor, taken at surgery. The receptors derive from a male donor with early-stage non-small cell lung cancer.

This clonotype came up many times. Because the library targeted alpha chains, this beta chain is an off-target read whose size means little. V gene TRBV7-2 combines with J gene TRBJ2-3, with 7 bases matching TRBD1. Per the germline V gene, CDR1 is SGHTA and CDR2 is FQGNSA. The CDR3 sequence is 14 residues long. The V segment lost 3 bases and the J segment 8 bases; nucleotides outside the gene matches: 8. The DNA for the CDR3 is TGTGCCAGCAGCTTTCACAGGGGCACCGGTACGCAGTATTTT. It translates to CASSFHRGTGTQYF. Together with reference TRBV7-2 and TRBJ2-3, the CDR3 gives the full variable domain: GAGVSQSPSNKVTEKGKDVELRCDPISGHTALYWYRQSLGQGLEFLIYFQGNSAPDKSGLPSDRFSAERTGGSVSTLTIQRTQQEDSAVYLCASSFHRGTGTQYFGPGTRLTVL.

This clonotype was seen repeatedly, ten times or more. The library was prepared for alpha chains; this beta chain is a stray read, so its frequency means little. The chain links TRBV6-6 to TRBJ1-5, with TRBD1 as a possible D gene (5 bases). The CDR3 loop spans 16 amino acids. Germline assignment: CDR1 MNHNY and CDR2 SVGAGI (reference sequence). V dropped 3 bases and J dropped 3 bases, with 15 bases sitting between them. The CDR3 protein is CASSYEGLKINQPQHF. The CDR3 region has the DNA TGTGCCAGCAGTTATGAGGGGTTAAAGATCAATCAGCCCCAGCATTTT.

This clonotype is categorized as medium-sized. Within a library made for alpha chains, this beta chain is off target, and its count is uninformative. The chain combines TRBV6-2 or TRBV6-3 with TRBJ2-3; tentative D call: TRBD2 (5 bases). The CDR3 is made up of 14 amino acids. The germline V and J ends were trimmed by 6 bases and 4 bases, with 14 bases remaining between them. Germline V gene sequence: CDR1 MNHEY, CDR2 SVGEGT. The chain's CDR3 is CASRPTSYSDTQYF. The CDR3, as DNA: TGTGCCAGCAGACCAACTAGTTATTCAGATACGCAGTATTTT.

This clonotype occurred many times. This beta chain is an off-target read within a library intended for alpha chains, so its frequency means little. The chain couples TRBV6-6 to TRBJ2-7; D not certain. CDR3 length: 15 amino acids. With 2 bases removed from V and 5 bases from J, the gap between germline ends came to 16 bases. Germline values: CDR1 MNHNY, CDR2 SVGAGI (reference sequence). The CDR3 DNA reads as TGTGCCAGCAGTTACCAACCCGGACGAGGCAACGAGCAGTACTTC. Its translation: CASSYQPGRGNEQYF.

This clonotype was recorded many times. This beta chain appears as a stray read in a library generated for alpha chains; its size is not informative. The chain employs TRBV5-1 and TRBJ2-3; weak D call: TRBD2 (7 bases). V lost 2 bases and J 4 bases, leaving 14 bases between the germline ends. The germline V gene has CDR1 SGHRS and CDR2 YFSETQ. The CDR3 sequence is 15 residues long. The CDR3 region has the DNA TGCGCCAGCAGCTTCGGTGGGAGGGGGGCAGATACGCAGTATTTT. Its protein is CASSFGGRGADTQYF.

In this sample, this clonotype turned up many times. Being off target in a library aimed at alpha chains, this beta chain has a size of little meaning. This chain joins TRBV14 and TRBJ2-7, with 11 bases matching TRBD2. Trimming cost V 0 bases and J 6 bases; bases outside gene matches: 7. This CDR3 region has 16 residues. Germline lookup yields CDR1 SGHDN and CDR2 FVKESK. CDR3 sequence (DNA): TGTGCCAGCAGCCAAGATGAACTAGCGGGAGCGGGCGAGCAGTACTTC. This translates into CASSQDELAGAGEQYF.

This clonotype was detected once. In a library made to pick up alpha chains, this beta chain is a stray read with a size that means little. The chain carries TRBV6-2 or TRBV6-3 and TRBJ1-3; D not resolved. This CDR3 is built from 14 residues. Deletions cut 5 bases from V and 0 bases from J, with 8 bases between. CDR1 is MNHEY and CDR2 is SVGEGT in the germline V gene. For the CDR3, the DNA is TGTGCCAGCAGTCTTCACGGCTCTGGAAACACCATATATTTT. Its protein is CASSLHGSGNTIYF.

This clonotype was seen at least ten times. The library was built for alpha chains, so this beta chain is an off-target read and its size means little. This sequence joins TRBV20-1 and TRBJ2-7; TRBD2 matches 10 bases. V lost 0 bases to trimming and J lost 2 bases; unmatched junction nucleotides: 10. Germline CDR1 and CDR2: DFQATT and SNEGSKA (reference sequence). This CDR3 comprises 17 residues. The CDR3 spells CSARDLPVAGGTYEQYF. In DNA, the CDR3 is TGCAGTGCTAGAGACCTGCCAGTAGCGGGAGGCACCTACGAGCAGTACTTC.

This clonotype was seen ten or more times. This beta chain slipped into a library made for alpha chains as a stray read, so its size is not meaningful. The V call is TRBV6-5, the J call TRBJ2-5; D gene ambiguous. The germline V gene encodes CDR1 MNHEY and CDR2 SVGAGI. The CDR3 is made up of 15 amino acids. V gave up 0 bases and J gave up 2 bases, with 10 bases separating them. Here the CDR3 DNA reads TGTGCCAGCAGTTACTCGATGTCAGGACAAGAGACCCAGTACTTC. Translated: CASSYSMSGQETQYF.

By sample share, this clonotype is medium-sized (0.01 to 0.1%). Since the library was made to target alpha chains, this beta chain is a stray read and its abundance is not meaningful. CDR3 residues: CSVEDPLEGEQYF. The CDR3 coding sequence is TGCAGCGTTGAAGACCCCCTAGAGGGAGAGCAGTACTTC. The chain combines TRBV29-1 with TRBJ2-7, with a possible D match to TRBD2 (5 bases). V lost 0 bases to trimming and J lost 7 bases, with 13 bases between them. The germline CDR1 and CDR2 sequences are SQVTM and ANQGSEA. This CDR3 has 13 residues.

Regarding this clonotype: The library was built for alpha chains, so this beta chain is an off-target read and its size means little. The chain joins TRBV5-4 to TRBJ2-7; D is ambiguous. Trimming removed 3 bases at V and 2 bases at J, with 12 bases between. Germline values: CDR1 SGHNT, CDR2 YYREEE (reference sequence). There are 14 residues in the CDR3. The CDR3 DNA is TGTGCCAGCAGCTCAAATGGGGTGACCTACGAGCAGTACTTC. This gives the protein CASSSNGVTYEQYF.

This clonotype was seen repeatedly, ten times or more. This beta chain is a stray sequence in a library constructed for alpha chains; its clone size is not meaningful. J is TRBJ1-4 and V is TRBV20-1; D perhaps matches TRBD1 (6 bases). CDR1 and CDR2 (germline): DFQATT, SNEGSKA (reference sequence). V lost 3 bases and J 6 bases, leaving 14 bases between the germline ends. This CDR3 region has 14 residues. The CDR3 DNA sequence: TGCAGTGCTAGTAACAGGGCGGCGGATGAAAAACTGTTTTTT. It yields the protein CSASNRAADEKLFF.

This clonotype was observed many times. The size of this beta chain means little, since it is a stray read in a library made for alpha chains. The CDR3 coding sequence is TGTGCCAGCAGCTCAAGCGGGAACCCGAATGAGCAGTTCTTC. Residues: CASSSSGNPNEQFF. V is TRBV7-9 and J is TRBJ2-1; 7 bases fit TRBD2. Germline V lookup: CDR1 SEHNR, CDR2 FQNEAQ (reference sequence). V was pared by 4 bases and J by 7 bases, with 7 bases of the junction left unmatched. There are 14 residues in the CDR3.